Shown below are 26 T cell receptor beta chains from a single sample sequenced in a study of T cells in women clearing cervical HPV infection. Produced via immunoSEQ multiplex PCR; TCRdb's table is partial and in-frame only. The table lists 30,000 to 35,000 clones, with around 17% in the top ten. The sequencing sample was made of blood buffy coat. These TCRs come from a woman between 18 and 75 years old with a cervical HPV16 infection that either progressed to CIN3+ or cleared (not recorded which).

Concerning this clone itself: Sequencing ends 3 residues short of the CDR3 end; the germline J gene provides the rest. The V and J genes are TRBV20-1 and TRBJ1-2; no clear D. CDR1 DFQATT and CDR2 SNEGSKA come from the germline V gene (reference sequence). This CDR3 is 10 amino acids long. The CDR3 bases that were read are TGCAGTGCTTTTGCGGAGGGC. Amino acids: CSAFAEG. The full CDR3 is CSAFAEGYTF.

In the case of this clone: Read data end 3 residues before the CDR3 end; the end is taken from the germline J gene. The chain employs TRBV7-2 and TRBJ1-5; weak D call: TRBD1 (5 bases). This CDR3 region has 14 residues. CDR1 is SGHTA, CDR2 FQGNSA, per germline. The ends were cut back, 10 bases at V and 1 base at J, with 14 bases in the middle. CDR3: CANLQDWSNQPQHF. CDR3 DNA (partial): TGTGCCAATTTACAGGATTGGAGCAATCAGCCC.

Note on this clone: The read gets to within 3 residues of the CDR3 end, and the germline J gene fills in the rest. The rearrangement links TRBV20-1 to TRBJ2-2; D is undetermined. The CDR3 contains 13 residues. CDR1 and CDR2 (germline): DFQATT, SNEGSKA (reference sequence). With 1 base removed from V and 7 bases from J, the gap between germline ends came to 10 bases. The chain's CDR3 is CSARAAGVGELFF. The covered CDR3 bases are TGCAGTGCTAGAGCGGCAGGTGTCGGGGAG.

A word on this clone: The sequence runs out 3 residues before the end of the CDR3; the remainder is reconstructed from the germline J gene. The V and J genes are TRBV18 and TRBJ1-2; tentatively, D is TRBD1 (5 bases). From germline, CDR1 is KGHSH and CDR2 LQKENI. Trimming stripped 3 bases from V and 0 bases from J, with 20 bases between. The CDR3 extends over 18 amino acids. CDR3 region: CASSPQSPAGGANYGYTF. The sequenced CDR3 bases are TGTGCCAGCTCACCTCAATCCCCGGCCGGAGGGGCTAACTATGGC. Complete variable domain (other parts from reference TRBV18 and TRBJ1-2): NAGVMQNPRHLVRRRGQEARLRCSPMKGHSHVYWYRQLPEEGLKFMVYLQKENIIDESGMPKERFSAEFPKEGPSILRIQQVVRGDSAAYFCASSPQSPAGGANYGYTFGSGTRLTVV.

With regard to this clone: The read ends 3 residues shy of where the CDR3 ends; the end is completed using the germline J gene. The chain uses TRBV9 and TRBJ2-7, with D tentatively TRBD2 (6 bases). The germline gives CDR1 SGDLS, CDR2 YYNGEE. Trimming pared 4 bases from V and 6 bases from J, leaving 14 bases between. The CDR3 is made up of 13 amino acids. CDR3 loop: CASSSTSSLEQYF. CDR3 bases read: TGTGCCAGCAGCTCGACTAGTTCCCTCGAG.

Notes on this clone: The CDR3 end lies 3 residues beyond the end of the read and is filled in from the germline J gene. The chain combines TRBV19 with TRBJ2-7; 8 positions agree with TRBD2. Germline values: CDR1 LNHDA, CDR2 SQIVND (reference sequence). The CDR3 is 18 amino acids. V trimming: 8 bases; J trimming: 0 bases; junction bases outside the gene matches: 18. The CDR3: CASRYKGLSGNLSYEQYF. The sequenced part of the CDR3 DNA is TGTGCCAGTCGCTACAAGGGCCTTAGCGGGAACCTCTCCTACGAG.

Worth noting for this clone: The read halts 3 residues ahead of the CDR3 end, with the missing end drawn from the germline J gene. The rearrangement uses TRBV20-1 and TRBJ2-3; D may correspond to TRBD1 or TRBD2 (5 bases each). CDR3 length: 16 residues. The V end lost 0 bases, the J end lost 1 base, and 14 bases lay between the germline ends. Germline lookup yields CDR1 DFQATT and CDR2 SNEGSKA (reference sequence). This CDR3 is CSARERGAYGTDTQYF. The CDR3 bases that were read are TGCAGTGCTAGAGAGAGGGGCGCATACGGCACAGATACG.

Comment on this clone: From the germline J gene comes the end of the CDR3, since the read stops 3 residues before it. The V and J genes are TRBV10-3 and TRBJ2-1; TRBD2 matches 9 bases. Germline lookup yields CDR1 ENHRY and CDR2 SYGVKD. The CDR3 has 13 amino acids. V shed 8 bases, J shed 8 bases, and the junction held 7 bases outside the gene matches. CDR3 bases read: TGTGCCATCCATAGCGGGAGCCAAGATGAG. Amino acids: CAIHSGSQDE. The whole CDR3 protein is CAIHSGSQDEQFF.

A word on this clone: The DNA ends 3 residues before the CDR3 does, and the rest of the CDR3 is filled in from the germline J gene. The chain combines TRBV18 with TRBJ2-1, with a tentative D call TRBD1 (6 bases). The V and J ends lost 4 bases and 8 bases respectively, with 12 bases between them. This CDR3 has 13 residues. Germline values: CDR1 KGHSH, CDR2 LQKENI. CDR3 bases read: TGTGCCAGCTCACAAGGACAGATCCATGAG. Translated, it gives CASSQGQIHE. The full CDR3 sequence reads CASSQGQIHEQFF. The variable domain in full, with the rest retrieved from reference TRBV18 and TRBJ2-1, is NAGVMQNPRHLVRRRGQEARLRCSPMKGHSHVYWYRQLPEEGLKFMVYLQKENIIDESGMPKERFSAEFPKEGPSILRIQQVVRGDSAAYFCASSQGQIHEQFFGPGTRLTVL.

The CDR3 here is CAISESMPGQVSPQYF. The sequenced CDR3 bases are TGTGCCATCAGTGAGTCGATGCCGGGACAGGTAAGCCCG. This rearrangement joins TRBV10-3 to TRBJ2-3; 8 nucleotides line up with TRBD1. The DNA ends 3 residues before the CDR3 does, and the rest of the CDR3 is filled in from the germline J gene. Germline lookup yields CDR1 ENHRY and CDR2 SYGVKD. The CDR3 sequence is 16 residues long.

As to this clone: The germline gene is not matched at one end of the junction; a read error may be the cause. The read ends 3 residues shy of where the CDR3 ends; the end is completed using the germline J gene. The genes are TRBV5-4 and TRBJ2-1; 11 bases map to TRBD2. Germline values: CDR1 SGHNT, CDR2 YYREEE (reference sequence). The CDR3 contains 15 residues. Here the CDR3 reads CANSPGTSGNNEQFF. CDR3 DNA (partial): TGTGCCAACAGCCCCGGGACTAGCGGAAACAATGAG.

As concerns this clone: Sequencing ends 3 residues short of the CDR3 end; the germline J gene provides the rest. The V and J genes are TRBV5-1 and TRBJ2-7; D perhaps matches TRBD2 (6 bases). The CDR3 sequence is 16 residues long. V dropped 0 bases and J dropped 2 bases, with 15 bases sitting between them. Germline V CDR1 and CDR2: SGHRS, YFSETQ. CDR3 residues: CASSLAGGGATYEQYF. The DNA read from the CDR3 is TGCGCCAGCAGCTTGGCAGGCGGAGGGGCAACCTACGAG.

About this clone itself: The read ends 3 residues before the CDR3 terminus; that terminus is restored from the germline J gene. V is TRBV2 and J is TRBJ2-2; D unclear. Germline CDR1 and CDR2: SNHLY and FYNNEI. With 8 bases removed from V and 3 bases from J, the gap between germline ends came to 13 bases. There are 14 residues in the CDR3. The chain's CDR3 is CASAPLVDTGELFF. Partial CDR3 DNA: TGTGCCAGCGCACCACTTGTGGACACCGGGGAG.

In regard to this clone: The read ends 3 residues before the CDR3 terminus; that terminus is restored from the germline J gene. The chain combines TRBV19 with TRBJ1-2, with 7 bases identical to TRBD1. Germline CDR1 and CDR2: LNHDA and SQIVND (reference sequence). CDR3 length: 13 amino acids. CDR3 DNA, as far as it was read: TGTGCCAGCTCAGGGGGACTGCTCGGTACC. It is translated as CASSGGLLGT. The whole CDR3 is CASSGGLLGTYTF.

Of note for this clone: The observed sequence ends 3 residues before the CDR3 terminus, with the missing tail filled in from the germline J gene. V is TRBV9 and J is TRBJ2-7; 10 nucleotides align to TRBD2. The CDR3 is made up of 16 amino acids. The trim removed 3 bases at V and 1 base at J, leaving 7 bases unmatched. Germline V lookup: CDR1 SGDLS, CDR2 YYNGEE. The DNA read from the CDR3 is TGTGCCAGCAGCGGTGTTGAGACTAGCGGGTCCTACGAG. Translating it yields CASSGVETSGSYE. The entire CDR3 protein is CASSGVETSGSYEQYF.

A word on this clone: The sequenced fragment ends 3 residues before the CDR3 boundary, so the rest is inferred from the germline J gene. J is TRBJ1-2 and V is TRBV19; D remains ambiguous. Looked up from germline, CDR1 is LNHDA and CDR2 is SQIVND (reference sequence). This CDR3 contains 13 residues. The part of the CDR3 DNA that was read is TGTGCCAGTAGACCGAGCGGGAGCGGTGAC. Residues: CASRPSGSGD. The CDR3 reads in full as CASRPSGSGDYTF.

About this clone: The sequence runs out 3 residues before the end of the CDR3; the remainder is reconstructed from the germline J gene. This chain links TRBV7-6 with TRBJ1-2; 8 positions agree with TRBD1. This CDR3 has 18 amino acids. V was clipped by 4 bases and J by 3 bases; unmatched bases: 16. Germline lookup yields CDR1 SGHVS and CDR2 FNYEAQ. CDR3 bases read: TGTGCCAGCAGCTCCCTATCTCCTTTTCTGACAGGGGACTATGGC. Amino acid sequence: CASSSLSPFLTGDYG. The whole CDR3 sequence is CASSSLSPFLTGDYGYTF.

With regard to this clone: The read finishes 3 residues shy of the CDR3 end, and the germline J gene is used to complete it. The J gene is TRBJ2-3, the V gene TRBV5-1; a weak D match, TRBD2 (6 bases). The CDR3 runs to 14 residues. The V gene's germline CDR1 is SGHRS and CDR2 YFSETQ. CDR3 loop: CASSWWGEEETQYF. The part of the CDR3 DNA that was read is TGCGCCAGCAGCTGGTGGGGGGAGGAGGAGACG.

A remark on this clone: The CDR3 is cut off 3 residues early in the read; its end comes from the germline J gene. Other DNA sequences in the sample encode the same CDR3. The chain has TRBV11-2 and TRBJ1-2; D possibly corresponds to TRBD1 (5 bases). Germline CDR1 is SGHAT and CDR2 is FQNNGV. V lost 4 bases and J 6 bases, leaving 18 bases between the germline ends. This CDR3 region has 15 residues. The CDR3 loop reads CASSSLRAGQNGYTF. The sequenced part of the CDR3 DNA is TGTGCCAGCAGCTCCCTTAGGGCAGGGCAAAATGGC.

Comment on this clone: The read falls 3 residues short of the CDR3 end, and the missing part is taken from the germline J gene. V gene TRBV7-8 combines with J gene TRBJ2-7; 8 bases are a match to TRBD1. Germline CDR1 is SGHVS and CDR2 is FQNEAQ. The CDR3 length is 14 residues. The V segment lost 5 bases and the J segment 6 bases; nucleotides outside the gene matches: 9. CDR3 protein: CASSRDGQGSEQYF. CDR3 DNA (partial): TGTGCCAGCAGCCGCGATGGACAGGGCAGCGAG.

Comment on this clone: The CDR3 end is not reached by the read, which stops 3 residues before it; the germline J gene fills it in. The chain couples TRBV5-4 to TRBJ1-5, with TRBD1 matching 9 bases. The CDR3 loop spans 14 amino acids. Germline V lookup: CDR1 SGHNT, CDR2 YYREEE (reference sequence). V shed 4 bases, J shed 4 bases, and the junction held 3 bases outside the gene matches. The DNA read from the CDR3 is TGTGCCAGCAGCCCCGGGACAGGGAATCAGCCC. Amino acids: CASSPGTGNQP. The entire CDR3 protein reads CASSPGTGNQPQHF.

Worth noting for this clone: The read gets to within 3 residues of the CDR3 end, and the germline J gene fills in the rest. The chain couples TRBV20-1 to TRBJ1-4; D perhaps matches TRBD1 (6 bases). Germline V gene sequence: CDR1 DFQATT, CDR2 SNEGSKA (reference sequence). Trimming removed 3 bases at V and 10 bases at J, with 18 bases between. CDR3 length: 14 residues. CDR3 residues: CSARGTGIGVKLFF. The covered CDR3 bases are TGCAGTGCTAGGGGAACAGGGATCGGTGTAAAA.

Note on this clone: The sequenced fragment ends 3 residues before the CDR3 boundary, so the rest is inferred from the germline J gene. The rearrangement links TRBV5-6 to TRBJ2-3; tentative D call: TRBD1 (7 bases). The CDR3 loop spans 15 amino acids. Germline V gives CDR1 SGHDT, CDR2 YYEEEE. The CDR3 bases that were read are TGTGCCAGCAGCCCACAGGGGAGGCCTCTTCAGCCG. The encoded protein is CASSPQGRPLQP. The entire CDR3 is CASSPQGRPLQPQYF.

Worth noting for this clone: The read terminates 3 residues ahead of where the CDR3 ends, so the germline J gene completes it. The rearrangement joins TRBV29-1 to TRBJ2-3; 8 nucleotides agree with TRBD2. CDR3 length equals 14 residues. Germline V gene lookup returns CDR1 SQVTM and CDR2 ANQGSEA. The DNA read from the CDR3 is TGCAGCGTTGCGGTCTCGGGGGGGGGAGAGACG. As protein: CSVAVSGGGET. The whole CDR3 reads CSVAVSGGGETQYF.

Notes on this clone: Read sequence stops 3 residues before the CDR3 end, and the germline J gene provides the missing end. The chain carries TRBV5-1 and TRBJ2-5, with a tentative D call TRBD1 (5 bases). The CDR3 covers 14 residues. The ends were cut back, 2 bases at V and 7 bases at J, with 15 bases in the middle. Germline V gene lookup returns CDR1 SGHRS and CDR2 YFSETQ. The CDR3 bases that were read are TGCGCCAGCAGCTTCGGCTACAGGTCGGGGACC. Translated: CASSFGYRSGT. In full, the CDR3 reads CASSFGYRSGTQYF. Complete variable domain (other parts from reference TRBV5-1 and TRBJ2-5): KAGVTQTPRYLIKTRGQQVTLSCSPISGHRSVSWYQQTPGQGLQFLFEYFSETQRNKGNFPGRFSGRQFSNSRSEMNVSTLELGDSALYLCASSFGYRSGTQYFGPGTRLLVL.

To note about this clone: The CDR3 end falls 3 residues outside the read, so it is completed with the germline J gene. V gene TRBV2 combines with J gene TRBJ2-1; D call uncertain. V was cut by 2 bases and J by 4 bases, with 12 bases left in between. In germline, CDR1 is SNHLY, CDR2 FYNNEI. The CDR3 loop spans 15 amino acids. The covered CDR3 bases are TGTGCCAGCAGTGAAATCCAGCCGACTTACAATGAG. The encoded protein is CASSEIQPTYNE. The entire CDR3 sequence reads CASSEIQPTYNEQFF.